This T cell receptor beta chain was captured by sequencing in a study of T cell responses to AZD1222 COVID-19 vaccine. In this sample, this clone turned up once. With 6 bases removed from V and 8 bases from J, the gap between germline ends came to 17 bases. The V gene's germline CDR1 is SQVTM and CDR2 ANQGSEA. The CDR3 sequence is 13 residues long. Some clones are missing from TCRdb's copy, which holds only in-frame ones; the method was immunoSEQ multiplex PCR. This sample carries fewer than 200,000 clones, 88% of them seen once, and the ten largest clones take approximately 10%. The clonotype originates from an adult who received the AZD1222 COVID-19 vaccine. V usage is TRBV29-1 and J usage is TRBJ2-1; maybe TRBD1 (5 bases). The source was peripheral blood, collected 28 days after the second AZD1222 dose. CDR3 nucleotides: TGCAGCGTCGGACAATTGATGGGCGATGAGCAGTTCTTC. It is translated as CSVGQLMGDEQFF.